This is a list of T cell receptor beta chains from one sample in a study of blood T cell repertoires in COVID-19. Produced via immunoSEQ multiplex PCR; TCRdb's table is partial and in-frame only. The repertoire holds around 160,000 clones, roughly 80% seen once, with 3% in the top ten. Sequencing used peripheral blood. The source of these receptors is a woman aged 40 to 50 with active or convalescent COVID-19. The CDR3 runs from the conserved cysteine through the conserved F or W. Fields, in order: clone size, D gene, V gene, CDR3 length, J gene, CDR3 protein, CDR3 DNA. The D gene is left open where the match is weak. For some rows the clone size is stated as once, few or many, or as a class when expanded; others skip it.

NA	NA	TRBV28	13	TRBJ1-5	CASTRWGPQPQHF	TGTGCCAGCACTCGCTGGGGGCCTCAGCCCCAGCATTTT
NA	TRBD1	TRBV6-5	14	TRBJ2-1	CASSPGTGSWEQFF	TGTGCCAGCAGTCCCGGGACAGGGTCATGGGAGCAGTTCTTC
NA	NA	TRBV19	16	TRBJ1-5	CASSIDSGLSNQPQHF	TGTGCCAGTAGTATAGATTCAGGACTTAGCAATCAGCCCCAGCATTTT
NA	NA	TRBV28	17	TRBJ1-1	CASSLGGTVHKNTEAFF	TGTGCCAGCAGTTTAGGGGGGACTGTCCACAAGAACACTGAAGCTTTCTTT
NA	TRBD1	TRBV28	15	TRBJ1-1	CASSPWTGEATEAFF	TGTGCCAGCAGTCCTTGGACAGGGGAGGCCACTGAAGCTTTCTTT
NA	TRBD1	TRBV4-2	15	TRBJ1-2	CASSQPSTGNYGYTF	TGTGCCAGCAGCCAACCTTCGACAGGGAACTATGGCTACACCTTC
NA	NA	TRBV10-3	14	TRBJ2-2	CAIGRTGNTGELFF	TGTGCCATCGGGAGGACAGGGAACACCGGGGAGCTGTTTTTT
NA	NA	TRBV4-3	16	TRBJ2-4	CASSQGAAVAKNIQYF	TGCGCCAGCAGCCAAGGGGCCGCTGTAGCCAAAAACATTCAGTACTTC
NA	NA	TRBV2	15	TRBJ1-4	CAGVGAGTENEKLFF	TGTGCTGGAGTGGGGGCCGGGACGGAGAATGAAAAACTGTTTTTT
NA	TRBD1	TRBV30	12	TRBJ1-2	CAGTGEGYGYTF	TGTGCCGGGACAGGGGAAGGCTATGGCTACACCTTC
NA	NA	TRBV7-2	13	TRBJ1-2	CASSPVGVWGYTF	TGTGCCAGCAGCCCAGTCGGGGTATGGGGCTACACCTTC
NA	NA	TRBV7-9	14	TRBJ1-4	CASINRNQGEKLFF	TGTGCCAGCATCAACAGGAACCAAGGAGAAAAACTGTTTTTT
NA	NA	TRBV11-2	13	TRBJ1-1	CASSLDRNTEAFF	TGTGCCAGCAGCTTAGACAGGAACACTGAAGCTTTCTTT
once	NA	TRBV4-1	16	TRBJ1-1	CASSPRTETRGTEAFF	TGCGCCAGCAGCCCGCGGACGGAAACCCGGGGCACTGAAGCTTTCTTT
NA	TRBD2	TRBV5-1	15	TRBJ2-3	CASSRTGGRTDTQYF	TGCGCCAGCAGCCGCACGGGGGGGAGGACGGATACGCAGTATTTT
NA	NA	TRBV2	13	TRBJ1-1	CASSDIQNTEAFF	TGTGCCAGCAGTGATATACAGAACACTGAAGCTTTCTTT
NA	NA	TRBV2	16	TRBJ1-3	CASSGVVGSPGNTIYF	TGTGCCAGCAGCGGGGTCGTTGGGTCCCCTGGAAACACCATATATTTT
NA	TRBD1	TRBV6-5	13	TRBJ1-1	CASRTGGGAEAFF	TGTGCCAGCAGGACAGGGGGCGGGGCTGAAGCTTTCTTT
NA	NA	TRBV6-4	13	TRBJ2-1	CASSEAQLTTQFF	TGTGCCAGCAGTGAGGCACAGCTAACAACGCAGTTCTTC
NA	NA	TRBV6-5	15	TRBJ1-3	CASRVQGLTGNTIYF	TGTGCCAGCAGAGTACAGGGTTTGACTGGAAACACCATATATTTT
NA	TRBD1	TRBV2	19	TRBJ2-4	CASSLQKDRLDLAKNIQYF	TGTGCCAGCAGCCTACAAAAGGACAGGCTGGACCTAGCCAAAAACATTCAGTACTTC
few	NA	TRBV18	16	TRBJ1-4	CASSPEGGVPGEKLFF	TGTGCCAGCTCACCGGAAGGAGGGGTTCCTGGTGAAAAACTGTTTTTT
many	NA	TRBV28	15	TRBJ1-3	CASSLEVGLGNTIYF	TGTGCCAGCAGCCTGGAGGTGGGGTTAGGAAACACCATATATTTT
NA	TRBD2	TRBV11-2	16	TRBJ2-4	CASSLEASGGADIQYF	TGTGCCAGCAGCTTAGAGGCTAGCGGGGGGGCCGACATTCAGTACTTC
once	NA	TRBV7-9	16	TRBJ1-1	CASSNWIGGFPSEAFF	TGTGCCAGCAGTAATTGGATTGGGGGCTTCCCCTCTGAAGCTTTCTTT
NA	NA	TRBV10-3	17	TRBJ2-7	CAISGGGSTRGPHEQYF	TGTGCCATCAGTGGGGGGGGATCCACCAGGGGCCCCCACGAGCAGTACTTC
NA	TRBD1	TRBV2	16	TRBJ1-3	CASSEGQGNSGNTIYF	TGTGCCAGCAGTGAGGGACAGGGGAACTCTGGAAACACCATATATTTT
NA	NA	TRBV5-6	14	TRBJ2-7	CASSHDRNSYEQYF	TGTGCCAGCAGCCATGACAGGAACTCCTACGAGCAGTACTTC
once	TRBD1	TRBV6-5	15	TRBJ2-7	CASSYSDRGPNEQYF	TGTGCCAGCAGTTACTCGGACAGGGGGCCGAACGAGCAGTACTTC
NA	TRBD1	TRBV6-2/TRBV6-3	12	TRBJ1-2	CASSPDRGGYTF	TGTGCCAGCAGTCCGGACAGGGGCGGCTACACCTTC
NA	NA	TRBV18	17	TRBJ2-6	CASSPLPSGSGANVLTF	TGTGCCAGCTCACCACTCCCTTCCGGCTCTGGGGCCAACGTCCTGACTTTC
NA	TRBD1	TRBV5-1	17	TRBJ1-6	CASPTTGTVNYNSPLHF	TGCGCCAGCCCCACTACCGGGACAGTAAACTATAATTCACCCCTCCACTTT
NA	NA	TRBV4-3	19	TRBJ1-2	CASSQDGVSSQENNYGYTF	TGCGCCAGCAGCCAAGATGGCGTTTCTAGCCAAGAAAACAACTATGGCTACACCTTC
NA	NA	TRBV11-2	17	TRBJ2-7	CASSLGFGSRSAGEQYF	TGTGCCAGCAGCTTAGGTTTCGGAAGTCGATCAGCGGGCGAGCAGTACTTC
NA	NA	TRBV5-4	13	TRBJ1-2	CASSLAVNYGYTF	TGTGCCAGCAGCTTGGCGGTTAACTATGGCTACACCTTC
NA	NA	TRBV28	13	TRBJ1-1	CASSLQQAYGAFF	TGTGCCAGCAGTTTGCAACAGGCCTATGGGGCTTTCTTT
NA	TRBD2	TRBV28	15	TRBJ2-3	CASPPLAGGTDTQYF	TGTGCCAGCCCCCCGCTAGCGGGGGGCACCGATACGCAGTATTTT
NA	NA	TRBV6-5	13	TRBJ1-1	CASRGGGYTEAFF	TGTGCCAGCAGGGGCGGGGGGTACACTGAAGCTTTCTTT
NA	TRBD1	TRBV20-1	14	TRBJ1-2	CSASNRGSNYGYTF	TGCAGTGCTAGTAACAGGGGATCCAACTATGGCTACACCTTC
once	NA	TRBV27	14	TRBJ1-3	CASSSFPPGNTIYF	TGTGCCAGCAGCTCCTTCCCCCCGGGAAACACCATATATTTT